Each of the 4 T cell receptor beta chains below was sequenced from the same sample in a study of T cells in Graves' hyperthyroidism and ophthalmopathy. The source material, RNA transcripts, was used to amplify TCR beta CDR3 regions. When the TCR CDR3 underwent first-round RT-PCR, the HTBI primer set was used. In TCRdb, the multiplex PCR reads were re-called with MiXCR into one record per CDR3 protein. The table shows some 350,000 distinct CDR3 sequences, with approximately 19% occurring only once. The sequenced material came from blood. These receptors all come from a woman aged 18 to 35 with Graves' hyperthyroidism.

Details on this clonotype: Possible read error: a much larger clone is one base away. The gene calls are TRBV11-2 and TRBJ2-5; D possibly matches TRBD1 or TRBD2 (6 bases each). The V gene lost 8 bases and the J gene lost 2 bases, with 24 bases spanning the gap. The CDR3 length is 17 residues. Per the germline V gene, CDR1 is SGHAT and CDR2 is FQNNGV. In DNA form, the CDR3 reads TGTGCCAGCGGGACGCGGCGGTATAAGGGGGGTCAAGAGACCCAGTACTTC. It is translated as CASGTRRYKGGQETQYF.

V gene TRBV6-5 combines with J gene TRBJ1-1; unclear D gene. Germline loops: CDR1 MNHEY, CDR2 SVGAGI. This CDR3 has 12 residues. V lost 4 bases to trimming and J lost 8 bases, with 11 bases between them. CDR3: CASSSDSHEAFF. For the CDR3, the DNA is TGTGCCAGCAGTTCGGACTCCCACGAAGCTTTCTTT.

The chain joins TRBV7-8 to TRBJ1-5; TRBD1 matches 7 bases. The CDR3 covers 14 residues. V shed 8 bases and J 3 bases; nucleotides not matched to a gene: 7. Germline V lookup: CDR1 SGHVS, CDR2 FQNEAQ. The CDR3 loop reads CASRQDRFNQPQHF. The CDR3 DNA follows: TGTGCCAGCCGCCAGGACAGGTTCAATCAGCCCCAGCATTTT.

This clonotype was seen at least ten times. The rearrangement joins TRBV12-3 or TRBV12-4 to TRBJ1-2, with 12 bases that match TRBD1. The CDR3 totals 14 residues. V shed 5 bases and J 8 bases; nucleotides not matched to a gene: 6. CDR3: CASSLFGTGGGYTF. For the CDR3, the DNA is TGTGCCAGCAGTCTTTTCGGGACAGGGGGCGGCTACACCTTC.